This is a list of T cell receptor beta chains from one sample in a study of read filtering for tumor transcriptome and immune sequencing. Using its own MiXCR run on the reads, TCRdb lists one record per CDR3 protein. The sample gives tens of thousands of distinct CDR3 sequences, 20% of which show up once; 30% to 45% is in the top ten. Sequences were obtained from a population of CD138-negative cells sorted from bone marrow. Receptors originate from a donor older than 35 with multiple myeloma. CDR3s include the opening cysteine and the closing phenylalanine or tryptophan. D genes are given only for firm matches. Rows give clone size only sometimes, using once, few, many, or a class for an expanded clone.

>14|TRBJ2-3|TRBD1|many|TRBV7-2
CASSRDRGMDTQYF
TGTGCCAGCAGCCGAGACAGGGGGATGGATACGCAGTATTTT
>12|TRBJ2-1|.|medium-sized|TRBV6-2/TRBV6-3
CASSYARLEQFF
TGTGCCAGCAGTTACGCTCGGCTGGAGCAGTTCTTC
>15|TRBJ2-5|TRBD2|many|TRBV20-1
CSAQAGSGVGETQYF
TGCAGTGCCCAAGCGGGAAGCGGGGTGGGAGAGACCCAGTACTTC
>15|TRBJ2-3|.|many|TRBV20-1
CSASDRMGGTDTQYF
TGCAGTGCTTCCGACAGGATGGGCGGCACAGATACGCAGTATTTT
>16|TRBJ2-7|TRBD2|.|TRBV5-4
CASSLGTSGPSYEQYF
TGTGCCAGCAGCTTGGGGACTAGCGGGCCCTCCTACGAGCAGTACTTC
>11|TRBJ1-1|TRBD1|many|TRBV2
CASRFDRVAFF
TGTGCCAGCAGATTCGACAGGGTCGCTTTCTTT
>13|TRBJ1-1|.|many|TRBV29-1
CSVESEGSHEAFF
TGCAGCGTTGAAAGTGAGGGTTCCCATGAAGCTTTCTTT
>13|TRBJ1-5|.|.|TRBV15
CVTSRVRDQPQHF
TGTGTCACCAGCAGAGTCAGGGATCAGCCCCAGCATTTT
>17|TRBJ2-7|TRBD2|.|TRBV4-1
CAGSPNYGLAGGPEQYF
TGTGCCGGCAGCCCCAACTATGGACTAGCGGGAGGGCCGGAGCAGTACTTC
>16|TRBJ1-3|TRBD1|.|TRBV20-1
CSARVWTGESGNTIYF
TGCAGTGCTAGAGTTTGGACAGGGGAGAGCGGAAACACCATATATTTT
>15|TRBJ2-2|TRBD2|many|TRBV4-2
CASSPYTGGPGELFF
TGTGCCAGCAGCCCTTATACGGGAGGGCCCGGGGAGCTGTTTTTT
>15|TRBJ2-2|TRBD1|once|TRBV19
CASSLPGQGTGELFF
TGTGCCAGTAGTCTACCGGGACAGGGCACCGGGGAGCTGTTTTTT
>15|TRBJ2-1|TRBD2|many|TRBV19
CASSATSGSWSEQFF
TGTGCCAGTAGTGCGACTAGCGGGAGTTGGAGTGAGCAGTTCTTC
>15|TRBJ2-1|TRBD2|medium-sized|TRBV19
CASSIGNSGMGEQFF
TGTGCCAGTAGTATAGGCAATAGCGGGATGGGTGAGCAGTTCTTC
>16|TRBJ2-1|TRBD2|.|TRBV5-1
CASRPTLAGGFHEQFF
TGCGCCAGCAGGCCTACTCTAGCGGGAGGGTTCCATGAGCAGTTCTTC
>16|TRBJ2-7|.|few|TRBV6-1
CASSPQRGSRDYEQYF
TGTGCCAGCAGTCCCCAACGGGGGTCGAGAGATTACGAGCAGTACTTC
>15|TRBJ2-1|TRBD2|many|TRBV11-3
CASSLASGRVDEQFF
TGTGCCAGCAGCTTAGCTAGCGGGAGAGTGGATGAGCAGTTCTTC
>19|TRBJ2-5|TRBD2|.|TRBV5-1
CASSLVSGTSGEDQETQYF
TGCGCCAGCAGCTTGGTCTCCGGGACTAGCGGGGAAGACCAAGAGACCCAGTACTTC
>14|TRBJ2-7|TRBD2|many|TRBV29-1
CSGRTSGSSYEQYF
TGCAGCGGCCGGACTAGCGGGAGCTCCTACGAGCAGTACTTC
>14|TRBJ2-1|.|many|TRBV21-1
CASSAREGYNEQFF
TGTGCCAGCAGCGCCCGGGAGGGATACAATGAGCAGTTCTTC
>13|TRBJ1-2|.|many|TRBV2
CASSGDGLYGYTF
TGTGCCAGCAGTGGGGACGGATTATATGGCTACACCTTC
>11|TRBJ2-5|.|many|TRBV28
CASSLTETQYF
TGTGCCAGCAGTTTAACAGAGACCCAGTACTTC
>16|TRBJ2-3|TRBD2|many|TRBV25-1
CASSESLAESTDTQYF
TGTGCCAGCAGTGAATCTCTAGCGGAATCCACAGATACGCAGTATTTT
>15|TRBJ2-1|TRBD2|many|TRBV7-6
CASSTGLAGNNEQFF
TGTGCCAGCAGCACAGGACTAGCGGGGAACAATGAGCAGTTCTTC
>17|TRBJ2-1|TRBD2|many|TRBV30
CAWSHKEAGGSYNEQFF
TGTGCCTGGAGTCACAAGGAAGCGGGAGGTTCCTACAATGAGCAGTTCTTC
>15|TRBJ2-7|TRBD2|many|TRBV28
CASSLRGESSYEQYF
TGTGCCAGCAGTTTACGGGGGGAGAGCTCCTACGAGCAGTACTTC
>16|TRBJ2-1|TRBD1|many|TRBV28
CASSVTGTGAWNEQFF
TGTGCCAGCAGTGTCACCGGGACAGGGGCTTGGAATGAGCAGTTCTTC
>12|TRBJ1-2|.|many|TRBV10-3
CAITSEVSGYTF
TGTGCCATCACTTCCGAAGTAAGCGGCTACACCTTC
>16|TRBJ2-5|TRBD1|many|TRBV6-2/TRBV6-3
CASRQLTGIGQETQYF
TGTGCCAGCAGACAACTGACAGGGATAGGTCAAGAGACCCAGTACTTC
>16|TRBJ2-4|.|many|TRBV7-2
CASSLEPRKAKNIQYF
TGTGCCAGCAGCTTAGAGCCACGAAAAGCCAAAAACATTCAGTACTTC
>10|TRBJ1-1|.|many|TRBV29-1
CSVKVGEAFF
TGCAGCGTTAAGGTCGGTGAAGCTTTCTTT
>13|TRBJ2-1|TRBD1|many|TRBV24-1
CATSWTGGNEQFF
TGTGCCACCAGCTGGACAGGGGGGAATGAGCAGTTCTTC
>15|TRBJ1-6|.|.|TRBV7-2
CASCLEAGDNSPLHF
TGTGCCAGCTGCTTAGAGGCAGGCGATAATTCTCCCCTCCACTTT
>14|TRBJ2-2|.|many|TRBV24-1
CATSGTTHTGELFF
TGTGCCACCAGTGGGACGACCCACACCGGGGAGCTGTTTTTT
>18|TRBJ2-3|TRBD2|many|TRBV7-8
CASSLGGGTSGRTDTQYF
TGTGCCAGCAGCTTAGGTGGGGGGACTAGCGGGAGGACAGATACGCAGTATTTT
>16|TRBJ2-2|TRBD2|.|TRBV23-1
CASSLTSGTNAGELFF
TGCGCCAGCAGTCTAACTAGCGGGACGAACGCCGGGGAGCTGTTTTTT
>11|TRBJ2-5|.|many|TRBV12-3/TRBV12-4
CASSFQKTQYF
TGTGCCAGCAGTTTCCAGAAGACCCAGTACTTC
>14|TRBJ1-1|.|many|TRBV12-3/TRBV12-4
CASSLWGENTEAFF
TGTGCCAGCAGTTTATGGGGGGAGAACACTGAAGCTTTCTTT
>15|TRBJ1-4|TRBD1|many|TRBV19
CASSKGTGAGEKLFF
TGTGCCAGTAGTAAAGGGACAGGCGCCGGTGAAAAACTGTTTTTT